This TCR beta chain derives from a study of shared clonotypes between healthy human individuals. Study-wide findings and caveats: Inspection by rarefaction showed sorted-subset sequencing to be incomplete despite large depth.

J was trimmed by 3 bases and V by 1 base; bases with no gene match: 5. CDR1 and CDR2 (germline): MNHNY, SVGAGI (reference sequence). The CDR3 runs to 15 residues. Produced via immunoSEQ multiplex PCR; TCRdb's table is partial and in-frame only. Here the sample spans about 2.2 million clones, over 85% being singletons. Of note for this clone: Its specificity is not known.

Naive-designated CD8 cells lacked CD45RO, were positively enriched for CCR7, and omitted terminally differentiated effector memory CD45RA+ cells. The V call is TRBV6-6, the J call TRBJ2-7; 8 bases match TRBD1. The sequence derives from a man aged 18-30 years in good health. Some clones in this sample may be carry-over from other donors' samples. Sequencing input: naive CD8+ T cells from PBMCs. The CDR3 here is CASSYLGQDVYEQYF. In DNA form, the CDR3 reads TGTGCCAGCAGTTACTTGGGACAGGATGTCTACGAGCAGTACTTC.